The source of this T cell receptor beta chain is a study of blood T cell repertoires in COVID-19. Measured with immunoSEQ multiplex PCR; TCRdb has only the in-frame clones, and not every one. The repertoire holds approximately 380,000 clones, with 80% to 95% as singletons. J was trimmed by 1 base and V by 9 bases; bases with no gene match: 2. The CDR3 loop spans 13 amino acids. The germline gives CDR1 KGHDR, CDR2 SFDVKD. This sequence originates from a woman in her forties who had been exposed to COVID-19. The specimen was PBMCs or T cells enriched from blood (not recorded which). The chain links TRBV24-1 to TRBJ2-1; 7 bases line up with TRBD1. CDR3 sequence reads: CATGDRSYNEQFF. In DNA, the CDR3 is TGTGCCACCGGGGACAGATCCTACAATGAGCAGTTCTTC.